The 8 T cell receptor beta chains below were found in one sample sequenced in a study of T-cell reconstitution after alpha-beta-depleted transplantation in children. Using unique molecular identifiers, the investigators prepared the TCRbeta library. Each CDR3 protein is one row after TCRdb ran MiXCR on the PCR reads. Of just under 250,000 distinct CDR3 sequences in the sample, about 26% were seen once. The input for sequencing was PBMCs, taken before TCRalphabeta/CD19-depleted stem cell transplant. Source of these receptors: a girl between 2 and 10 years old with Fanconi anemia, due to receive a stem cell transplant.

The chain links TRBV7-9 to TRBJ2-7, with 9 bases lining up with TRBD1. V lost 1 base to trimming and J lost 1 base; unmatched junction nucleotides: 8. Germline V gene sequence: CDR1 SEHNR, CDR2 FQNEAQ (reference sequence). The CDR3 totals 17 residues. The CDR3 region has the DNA TGTGCCAGCAGCTTAGGGTTGGGGACAGGGACGTCCTACGAGCAGTACTTC. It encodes CASSLGLGTGTSYEQYF.

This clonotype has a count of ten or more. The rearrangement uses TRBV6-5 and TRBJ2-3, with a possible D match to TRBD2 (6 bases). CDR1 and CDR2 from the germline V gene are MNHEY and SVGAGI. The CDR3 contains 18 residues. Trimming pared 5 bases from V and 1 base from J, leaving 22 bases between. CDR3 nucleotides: TGTGCCAGCAGTCCTCCGGGACTCCCTATTCATCGCACAGATACGCAGTATTTT. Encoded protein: CASSPPGLPIHRTDTQYF.

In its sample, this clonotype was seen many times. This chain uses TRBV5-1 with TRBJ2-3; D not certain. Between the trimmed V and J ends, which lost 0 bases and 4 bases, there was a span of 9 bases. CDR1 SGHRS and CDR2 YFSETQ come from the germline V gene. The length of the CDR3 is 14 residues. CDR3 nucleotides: TGCGCCAGCAGCTTGGCAGCTAACCCAGATACGCAGTATTTT. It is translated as CASSLAANPDTQYF.

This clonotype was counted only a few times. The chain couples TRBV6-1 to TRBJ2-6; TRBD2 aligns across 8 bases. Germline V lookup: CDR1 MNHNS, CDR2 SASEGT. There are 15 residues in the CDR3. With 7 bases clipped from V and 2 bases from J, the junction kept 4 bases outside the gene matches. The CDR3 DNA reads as TGTGCCAGCAAAGGCGGGGGGACTGGGGCCAACGTCCTGACTTTC. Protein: CASKGGGTGANVLTF.

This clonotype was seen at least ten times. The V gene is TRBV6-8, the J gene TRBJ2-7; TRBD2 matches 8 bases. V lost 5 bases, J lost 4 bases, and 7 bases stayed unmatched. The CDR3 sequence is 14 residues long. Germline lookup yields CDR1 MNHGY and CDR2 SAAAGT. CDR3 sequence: CASSQSGTRYEQYF. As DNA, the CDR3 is TGTGCCAGCAGTCAATCCGGGACTAGGTACGAGCAGTACTTC.

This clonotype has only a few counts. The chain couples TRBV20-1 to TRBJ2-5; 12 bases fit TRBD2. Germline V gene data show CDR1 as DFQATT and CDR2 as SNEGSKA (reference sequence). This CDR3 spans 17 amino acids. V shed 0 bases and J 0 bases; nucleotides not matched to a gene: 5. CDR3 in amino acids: CSARDYRTSGDQETQYF. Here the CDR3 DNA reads TGCAGTGCTAGAGATTACCGGACTAGCGGGGACCAAGAGACCCAGTACTTC.

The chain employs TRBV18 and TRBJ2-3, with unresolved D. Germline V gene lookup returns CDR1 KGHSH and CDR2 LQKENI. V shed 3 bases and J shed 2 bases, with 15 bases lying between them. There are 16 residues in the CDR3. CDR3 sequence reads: CASSPMYRGPTDTQYF. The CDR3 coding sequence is TGTGCCAGCTCACCGATGTATCGCGGTCCCACAGATACGCAGTATTTT.

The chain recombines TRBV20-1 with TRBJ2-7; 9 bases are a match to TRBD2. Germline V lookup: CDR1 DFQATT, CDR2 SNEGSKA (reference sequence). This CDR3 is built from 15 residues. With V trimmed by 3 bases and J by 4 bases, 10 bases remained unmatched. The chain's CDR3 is CSARENSGSTYEQYF. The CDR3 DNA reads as TGCAGTGCTAGGGAAAATAGCGGGAGTACGTACGAGCAGTACTTC.